This TCR beta chain was observed in a study of cytomegalovirus exposure and HLA in healthy donors. Trimming removed 1 base from V and 2 bases from J, with 9 bases in between. This CDR3 region has 14 residues. Germline CDR1 and CDR2: SGHRS and YFSETQ. This table comes from immunoSEQ multiplex PCR, and its TCRdb copy is limited to in-frame clones, with some not included. The table lists tens of thousands of clones, approximately 81% of them singletons. The V and J genes are TRBV5-1 and TRBJ1-1; no clear D gene. This TCR was sampled from a young man in good health and CMV-seropositive. The sequencing input was PBMCs. The chain's CDR3 is CASSLLPSNTEAFF. In DNA form, the CDR3 reads TGCGCCAGCAGCTTGCTACCTAGCAACACTGAAGCTTTCTTT.